Here is one T cell receptor beta chain with its context. The CDR3 extends over 14 amino acids. Germline-derived CDR1 and CDR2 are MDHEN and SYDVKM. The V and J ends lost 4 bases and 5 bases respectively, with 13 bases between them. Profiled with immunoSEQ multiplex PCR; TCRdb holds only in-frame clones, not every one. The sample has about 83,000 clones, 91% seen once. These data come from a study of OX40 agonist ivuxolimab in advanced cancers. This specimen was CD4+ or CD8+ T cells sorted from blood, taken in a trial of the OX40 agonist ivuxolimab. This TCR was recovered from an adult with an advanced solid tumor such as melanoma, head and neck, liver or kidney cancer. The chain links TRBV28 to TRBJ2-3; D is undetermined. The CDR3 bases are TGTGCCAGCAGTTCCCCGGCGACGGAAGATACGCAGTATTTT. It specifies CASSSPATEDTQYF.